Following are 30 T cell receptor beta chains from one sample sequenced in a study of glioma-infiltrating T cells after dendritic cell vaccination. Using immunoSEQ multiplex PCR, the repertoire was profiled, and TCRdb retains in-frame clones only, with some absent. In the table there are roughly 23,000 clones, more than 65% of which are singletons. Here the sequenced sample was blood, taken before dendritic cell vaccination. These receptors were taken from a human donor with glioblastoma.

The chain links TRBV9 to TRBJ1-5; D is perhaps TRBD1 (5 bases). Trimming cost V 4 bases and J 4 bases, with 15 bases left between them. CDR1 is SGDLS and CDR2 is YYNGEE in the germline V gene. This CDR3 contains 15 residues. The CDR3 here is CASSPRQNQNQPQHF. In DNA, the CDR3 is TGTGCCAGCAGCCCTCGACAGAACCAAAATCAGCCCCAGCATTTT.

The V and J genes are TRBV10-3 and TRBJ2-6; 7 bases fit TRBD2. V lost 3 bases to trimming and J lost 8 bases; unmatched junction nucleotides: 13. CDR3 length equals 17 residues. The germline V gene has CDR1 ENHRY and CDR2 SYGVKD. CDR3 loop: CAISDWGGDLWTNVLTF. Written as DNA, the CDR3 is TGTGCCATCAGTGACTGGGGAGGGGACCTCTGGACCAACGTCCTGACTTTC.

CDR3 amino acids: CASSRDRVTEAFF. For the CDR3, the DNA is TGTGCCAGCAGCAGGGACAGGGTGACTGAAGCTTTCTTT. The chain combines TRBV5-6 with TRBJ1-1; 9 positions match TRBD1. CDR1 SGHDT and CDR2 YYEEEE come from the germline V gene. V was clipped by 4 bases and J by 5 bases; unmatched bases: 3. The CDR3 is made up of 13 amino acids.

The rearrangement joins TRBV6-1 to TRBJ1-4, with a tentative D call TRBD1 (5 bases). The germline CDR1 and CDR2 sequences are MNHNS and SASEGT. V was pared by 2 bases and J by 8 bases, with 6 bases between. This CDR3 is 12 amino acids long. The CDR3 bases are TGTGCCAGCAGTGAATGGGGCGAAAAACTGTTTTTT. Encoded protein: CASSEWGEKLFF.

CDR3 region: CASKGWTRTGELFF. The CDR3 nucleotides are TGTGCCAGTAAAGGCTGGACTCGCACCGGGGAGCTGTTTTTT. J is TRBJ2-2 and V is TRBV19, with TRBD2 as a possible D gene (5 bases). The CDR3 sequence is 14 residues long. Between the trimmed V and J ends, which lost 7 bases and 4 bases, there was a span of 13 bases. Germline CDR1 reads LNHDA; CDR2 reads SQIVND (reference sequence).

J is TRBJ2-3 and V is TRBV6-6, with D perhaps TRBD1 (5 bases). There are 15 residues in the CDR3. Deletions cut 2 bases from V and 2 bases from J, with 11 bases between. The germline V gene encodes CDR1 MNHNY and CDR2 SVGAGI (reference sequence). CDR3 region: CASSYQTDFTDTQYF. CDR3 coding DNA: TGTGCCAGCAGTTACCAGACAGATTTCACAGATACGCAGTATTTT.

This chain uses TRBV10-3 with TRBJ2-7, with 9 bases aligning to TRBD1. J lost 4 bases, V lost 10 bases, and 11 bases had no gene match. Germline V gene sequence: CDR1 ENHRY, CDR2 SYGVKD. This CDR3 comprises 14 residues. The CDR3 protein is CATETGGGSYEQYF. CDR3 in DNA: TGTGCCACTGAAACAGGGGGCGGTAGTTACGAGCAGTACTTC.

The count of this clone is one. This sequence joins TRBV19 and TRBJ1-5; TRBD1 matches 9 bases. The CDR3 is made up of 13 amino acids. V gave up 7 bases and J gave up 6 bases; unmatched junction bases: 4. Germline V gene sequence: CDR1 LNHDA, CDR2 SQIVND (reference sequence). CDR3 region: CASTGTGSQPQHF. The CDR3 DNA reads TGTGCCAGTACCGGGACAGGGTCTCAGCCCCAGCATTTT.

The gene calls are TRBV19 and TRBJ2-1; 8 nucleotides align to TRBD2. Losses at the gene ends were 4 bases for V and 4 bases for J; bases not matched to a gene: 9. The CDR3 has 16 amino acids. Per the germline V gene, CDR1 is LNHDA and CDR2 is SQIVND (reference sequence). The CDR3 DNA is TGTGCCAGTAGTAGTGGACTAGCCCGAACGTACAATGAGCAGTTCTTC. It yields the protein CASSSGLARTYNEQFF.

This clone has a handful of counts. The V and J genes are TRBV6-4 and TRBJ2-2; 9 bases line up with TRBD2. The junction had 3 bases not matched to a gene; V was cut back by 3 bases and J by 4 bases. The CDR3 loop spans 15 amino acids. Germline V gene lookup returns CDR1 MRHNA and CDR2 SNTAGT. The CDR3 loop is CASSESSGSTGELFF. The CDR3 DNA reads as TGTGCCAGCAGTGAGAGTAGCGGGAGCACCGGGGAGCTGTTTTTT.

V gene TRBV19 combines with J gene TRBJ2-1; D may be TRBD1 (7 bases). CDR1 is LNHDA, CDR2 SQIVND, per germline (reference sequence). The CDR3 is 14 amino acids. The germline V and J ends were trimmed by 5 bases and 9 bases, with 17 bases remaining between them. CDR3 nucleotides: TGTGCCAGTAGTGCACGGAGGGGGCTCGGTGAGCAGTTCTTC. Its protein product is CASSARRGLGEQFF.

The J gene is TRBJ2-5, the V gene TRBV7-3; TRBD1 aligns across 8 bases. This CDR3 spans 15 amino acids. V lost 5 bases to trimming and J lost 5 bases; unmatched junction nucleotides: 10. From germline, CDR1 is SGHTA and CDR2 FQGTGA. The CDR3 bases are TGTGCCAGCAGCCGGGCAGGGGGCGTTCGGGAGACCCAGTACTTC. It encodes CASSRAGGVRETQYF.

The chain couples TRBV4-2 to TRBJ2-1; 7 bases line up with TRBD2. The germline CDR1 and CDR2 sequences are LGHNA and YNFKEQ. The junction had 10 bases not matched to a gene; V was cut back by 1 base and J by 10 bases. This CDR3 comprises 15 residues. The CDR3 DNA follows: TGTGCCAGCAGCCAAGGGGGACTACCTAAGGGAGAGCAGTTCTTC. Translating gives CASSQGGLPKGEQFF.

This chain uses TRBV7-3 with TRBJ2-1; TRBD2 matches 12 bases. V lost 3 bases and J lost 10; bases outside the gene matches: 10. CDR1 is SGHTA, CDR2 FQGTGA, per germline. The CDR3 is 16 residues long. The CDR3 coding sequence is TGTGCCAGCAGCTTGACCCGGACTAGCGGGACCGGGGAGCAGTTCTTC. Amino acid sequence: CASSLTRTSGTGEQFF.

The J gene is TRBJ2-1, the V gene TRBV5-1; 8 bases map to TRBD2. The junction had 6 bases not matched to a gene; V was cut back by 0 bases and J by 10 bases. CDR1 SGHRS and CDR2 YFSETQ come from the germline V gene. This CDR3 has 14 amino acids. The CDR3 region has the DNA TGCGCCAGCAGCTTGGCAGCGGGAGAGCGGGAGCAGTTCTTC. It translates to CASSLAAGEREQFF.

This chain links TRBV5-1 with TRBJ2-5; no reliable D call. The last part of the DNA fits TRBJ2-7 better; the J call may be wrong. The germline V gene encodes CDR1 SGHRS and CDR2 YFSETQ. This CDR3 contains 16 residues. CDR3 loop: CASSYTDTRNGDEQYF. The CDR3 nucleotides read TGCGCCAGCAGCTATACTGACACACGAAATGGCGACGAGCAGTACTTC.

The CDR3 reads CAISVTDSNQPQHF. DNA for the CDR3: TGTGCCATCAGTGTTACTGATAGCAATCAGCCCCAGCATTTT. The chain links TRBV10-3 to TRBJ1-5; D unclear. The V end lost 4 bases, the J end lost 0 bases, and 7 bases lay between the germline ends. CDR3 length equals 14 residues. Germline values: CDR1 ENHRY, CDR2 SYGVKD.

CDR3 coding DNA: TGTGCCAGTAGTACTAAACCTTGGACAGGGGCACGCTCCTACGAGCAGTACTTC. Translation gives CASSTKPWTGARSYEQYF. V usage is TRBV19 and J usage is TRBJ2-7, with 9 bases matching TRBD1. Germline CDR1 reads LNHDA; CDR2 reads SQIVND (reference sequence). There are 18 residues in the CDR3. After removal of 4 bases from V and 0 bases from J, the junction contained 13 bases not matched to a gene.

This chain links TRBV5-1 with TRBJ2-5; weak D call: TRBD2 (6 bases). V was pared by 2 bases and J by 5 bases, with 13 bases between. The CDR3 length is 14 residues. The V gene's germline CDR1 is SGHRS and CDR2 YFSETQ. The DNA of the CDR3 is TGCGCCAGCAGCTTTACAGGTGGAGGGGAGACCCAGTACTTC. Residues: CASSFTGGGETQYF.

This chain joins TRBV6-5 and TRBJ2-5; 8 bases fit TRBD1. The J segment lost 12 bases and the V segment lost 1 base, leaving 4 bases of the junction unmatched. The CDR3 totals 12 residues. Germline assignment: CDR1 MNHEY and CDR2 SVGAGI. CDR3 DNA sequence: TGTGCCAGCAGTTACTACAGGGGGTATGAGTACTTC. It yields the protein CASSYYRGYEYF.

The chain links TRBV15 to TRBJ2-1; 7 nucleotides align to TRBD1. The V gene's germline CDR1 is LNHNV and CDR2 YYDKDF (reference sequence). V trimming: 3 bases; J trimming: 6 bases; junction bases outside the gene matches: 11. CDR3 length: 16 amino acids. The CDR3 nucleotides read TGTGCCACCAGCAGTCCAGACAGGGTGGTAGGCAATGAGCAGTTCTTC. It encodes CATSSPDRVVGNEQFF.

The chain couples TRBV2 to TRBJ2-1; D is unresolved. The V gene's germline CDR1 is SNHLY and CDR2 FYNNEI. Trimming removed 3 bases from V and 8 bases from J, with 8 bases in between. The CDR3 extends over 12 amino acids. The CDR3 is CASSERFHEQFF. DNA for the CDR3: TGTGCCAGCAGTGAGAGGTTTCATGAGCAGTTCTTC.

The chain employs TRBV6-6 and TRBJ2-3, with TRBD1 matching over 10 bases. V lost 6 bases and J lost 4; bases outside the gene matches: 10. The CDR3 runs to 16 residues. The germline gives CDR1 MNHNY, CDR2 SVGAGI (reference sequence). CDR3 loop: CASRDQTGGAPDTQYF. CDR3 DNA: TGTGCCAGCAGGGATCAGACAGGGGGCGCCCCAGATACGCAGTATTTT.

CDR3: CASRTPGSEAAKNIQYF. The CDR3 DNA is TGTGCCAGCAGAACTCCGGGTTCCGAGGCGGCCAAAAACATTCAGTACTTC. V gene TRBV28 combines with J gene TRBJ2-4; unclear D gene. Germline V gene data show CDR1 as MDHEN and CDR2 as SYDVKM. V was clipped by 6 bases and J by 1 base, with 19 bases between them. CDR3 size: 17 residues.

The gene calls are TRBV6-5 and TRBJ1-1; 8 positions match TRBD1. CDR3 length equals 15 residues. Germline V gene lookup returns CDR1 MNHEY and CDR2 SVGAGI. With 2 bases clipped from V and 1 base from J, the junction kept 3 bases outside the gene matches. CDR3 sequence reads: CASSYGDRSNTEAFF. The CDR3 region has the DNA TGTGCCAGCAGTTACGGGGACAGGTCGAACACTGAAGCTTTCTTT.

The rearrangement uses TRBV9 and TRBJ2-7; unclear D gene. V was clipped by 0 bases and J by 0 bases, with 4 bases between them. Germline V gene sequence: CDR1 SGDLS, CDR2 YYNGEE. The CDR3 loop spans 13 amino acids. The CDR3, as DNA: TGTGCCAGCAGCGTAGGAGTCTCCTACGAGCAGTACTTC. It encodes CASSVGVSYEQYF.

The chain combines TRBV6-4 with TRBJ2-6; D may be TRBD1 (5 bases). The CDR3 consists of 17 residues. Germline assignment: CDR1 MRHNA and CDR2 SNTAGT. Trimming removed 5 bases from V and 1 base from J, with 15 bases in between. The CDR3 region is CASSQDPGPSGANVLTF. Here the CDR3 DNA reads TGTGCCAGCAGTCAGGATCCAGGGCCTTCTGGGGCCAACGTCCTGACTTTC.

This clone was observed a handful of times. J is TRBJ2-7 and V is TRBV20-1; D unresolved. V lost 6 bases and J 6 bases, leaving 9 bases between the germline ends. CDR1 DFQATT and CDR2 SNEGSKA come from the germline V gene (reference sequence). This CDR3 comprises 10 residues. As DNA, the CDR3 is TGCAGTGCGGCCGTCCGCGAGCAGTACTTC. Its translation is CSAAVREQYF.

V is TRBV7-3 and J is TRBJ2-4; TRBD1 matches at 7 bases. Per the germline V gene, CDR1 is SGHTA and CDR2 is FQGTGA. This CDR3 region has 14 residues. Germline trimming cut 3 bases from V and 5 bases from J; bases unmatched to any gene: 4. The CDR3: CASSLGTAENIQYF. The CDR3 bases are TGTGCCAGCAGCTTGGGGACAGCGGAAAACATTCAGTACTTC.

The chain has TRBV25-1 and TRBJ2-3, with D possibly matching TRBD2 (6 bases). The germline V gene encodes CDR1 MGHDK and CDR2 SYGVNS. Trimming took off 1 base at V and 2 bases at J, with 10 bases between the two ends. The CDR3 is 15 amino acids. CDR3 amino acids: CASSEFRGNTDTQYF. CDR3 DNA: TGTGCCAGCAGTGAATTTCGCGGGAACACAGATACGCAGTATTTT.